This T cell receptor beta chain originates from a study of blood T cell repertoires in COVID-19. Study-level background: COVID-19 samples collected from the United States, Italy and Spain covered acute and convalescent phases. Sources were T cells, B-cell-depleted T cells, or PBMCs; the material itself was cDNA or gDNA.

The method was immunoSEQ multiplex PCR; TCRdb's version includes in-frame clones alone and lacks a portion of them. This sample carries around 200,000 clones, 87% of them seen once, and the ten largest clones take roughly 3.7%. The CDR3 is 13 amino acids. Trimming pared 3 bases from V and 4 bases from J, leaving 13 bases between. CDR1 DFQATT and CDR2 SNEGSKA come from the germline V gene (reference sequence). V and J are TRBV20-1 and TRBJ2-7, with D possibly TRBD2 on 5 matching bases. Sequenced input: peripheral blood. The clonotype originates from a man between 18 and 35 years old with active or convalescent COVID-19. In DNA form, the CDR3 reads TGCAGTGCTAGTCGGGCCGGAGGTTACGAGCAGTACTTC. It is translated as CSASRAGGYEQYF.